The 3 T cell receptor beta chains given below trace back to one sample, sequenced in a study of siplizumab effects on memory and regulatory T cells (dated by TCRdb to between 2018 and 2021). Library construction relied on the immunoSEQ multiplex PCR assay. In TCRdb, the immuneACCESS table is reduced to in-frame sequences with V and J assigned. These tables do not hold every clone; where another copy was compared, an unresolved V gene accounts for under half, and the others remain unexplained. Counted in this sample were tens of thousands of clones; 75% to 95% of them appeared once. The top ten constitute over 25% of the sample. Sequencing was carried out using CD8+ T cells sorted from blood. Receptor source: a human donor in good health.

The chain joins TRBV27 to TRBJ1-5, with 7 bases aligning to TRBD1. V lost 5 bases to trimming and J lost 0 bases; unmatched junction nucleotides: 7. The germline CDR1 and CDR2 sequences are MNHEY and SMNVEV (reference sequence). This CDR3 is 16 amino acids long. The CDR3 loop reads CASSPLTGYSNQPQHF. The CDR3 DNA is TGTGCCAGCAGTCCGCTGACAGGGTATAGCAATCAGCCCCAGCATTTT.

The chain couples TRBV14 to TRBJ1-1; weak D call: TRBD1 (5 bases). The germline V and J ends were trimmed by 2 bases and 0 bases, with 13 bases remaining between them. Germline CDR1 and CDR2: SGHDN and FVKESK. The CDR3 totals 16 residues. The CDR3 sequence is CASSQTATALNTEAFF. The CDR3 DNA is TGTGCCAGCAGCCAAACCGCGACAGCCTTGAACACTGAAGCTTTCTTT.

The rearrangement links TRBV7-2 to TRBJ2-7, with 9 bases identical to TRBD1. The germline CDR1 and CDR2 sequences are SGHTA and FQGNSA. V lost 5 bases to trimming and J lost 1 base; unmatched junction nucleotides: 9. This CDR3 comprises 16 residues. This CDR3 reads CASSDRDRVFSYEQYF. DNA for the CDR3: TGTGCCAGCAGCGACCGGGACAGGGTCTTTTCCTACGAGCAGTACTTC.